The TCR beta chain described here comes from a study of blood T cell repertoires in COVID-19 (dated by TCRdb to about 2020). With regard to the full study: The collaborator samples originated in the United States, Italy and Spain and spanned the acute and convalescent phases of COVID-19. Subjects who had been exposed to COVID-19, were actively infected with it, or had recovered from it provided the deeply sampled blood TCRbeta repertoires that made up the dataset. Where HLA class I and class II types were available, the types were taken from metadata supplied by the sample provider, not from assay-based typing. The repertoires were released in a freely available public database intended as a resource for research on the immune response to SARS-CoV-2. The samples were drawn from the first 160 participants of the ongoing ImmuneRACE study and from about 1,200 subjects provided by 6 global collaborators. A de-identified subject ID, COVID-19 status, age in years and sex were almost always included in the sample metadata. The prospective study material was composed of cDNA or gDNA derived from T cells, B-cell-depleted T cells, or PBMCs. Overall study results and their limits: The amount of clinical and demographic metadata varied by source and participant and was provided uncurated.

Whole blood was collected in K2EDTA tubes by collaborating institutions according to the institutions' own protocols. Collaborator samples were shipped for TCRbeta analysis as frozen whole blood, isolated PBMCs, or DNA extracted from either sample type. In this sample, this clone turned up a few times. Its antigen is currently not known. No much larger clone is present one base from it, and per-base qualities are unavailable. Distinct nucleotide sequences in the sample also encode this CDR3. TCRbeta CDR3 regions were amplified from genomic DNA by means of the immunoSEQ Assay, a bias-controlled multiplex PCR. The paper's processing steps were these. Nucleated cell counts per sample were estimated from amplification of reference gene primers within the assay. To quantify the absolute abundance of each unique TCRbeta CDR3 rearrangement, sequence reads were collapsed and filtered. Productive Simpson clonality was computed per sample as the square root of Simpson's diversity index over productive rearrangements. TCRdb provides this immuneACCESS table in a form limited to in-frame rearrangements. Some clones are lacking; in checked studies, under half of them reflect an unresolved V gene, and why the rest are absent is not known. D and trimming were read from the DNA, whereas the V and J calls and clone size are those reported in that table. Here the sample has about 250,000 clones; around 85% occur a single time. In total, the top ten clones hold about 6.3% of the sample.

Sequences were obtained from peripheral blood. This receptor was taken from a woman aged 55-69 years with active or convalescent COVID-19.

The nucleotide sequence reads as follows: TGTGCCAGCAGTGACCCCGGGTCCTCCTATAATTCACCCCTCCACTTT. It translates to CASSDPGSSYNSPLHF. The chain employs TRBV25-1 and TRBJ1-6; the D gene identity is not certain. Reading the germline V gene gives CDR1 MGHDK and CDR2 SYGVNS. The CDR3 runs 16 residues from the cysteine to the phenylalanine. Only the CDR3 part of the read is kept: 48 bases, read in frame from the first base. The junction carries 9 bases between V and J, which are trimmed by 3 bases and 0 bases respectively.